Described below is a single TCR beta chain sequence and its context. This entry is derived from a study of CD8 T cells in Susac syndrome. With random hexamers, roughly 0.45 to 1 ug RNA was reverse transcribed. Each CDR3 protein gets one entry after TCRdb re-called the immunoSEQ multiplex PCR reads with MiXCR. Among 150,000 to 200,000 distinct CDR3 sequences listed, around 94% were seen once. Blood CD8+ and CD4+ T cells underwent high-throughput TCR beta sequencing. TEMRA cells were enriched by FACS, while CD8+ and CD4+ T cells were obtained through a negative isolation that was performed magnetically. Germline loops: CDR1 SQVTM, CDR2 ANQGSEA. V gave up 2 bases and J gave up 1 base; unmatched junction bases: 4. This CDR3 has 14 residues.

This TCR came from a human donor in good health. Sequenced input: CD4+ T cells from PBMCs. This chain connects TRBV29-1 to TRBJ2-5, with TRBD2 matching 7 bases. The CDR3 DNA reads TGCAGCGTTGAAAGGTGGGGGGGCCAAGAGACCCAGTACTTC. This sequence encodes CSVERWGGQETQYF.